The source of this TCR beta chain is a study of identifying expanded T cells in peripheral blood. Study-wide findings and caveats: Clone count variance between roughly 2-week samples rose with total template count. Differentially abundant clones: about 1.3 between replicates, 16.4 at around 14 days, less than 20 at four.

Measured with immunoSEQ multiplex PCR; TCRdb has only the in-frame clones, and not every one. The sample consists of approximately 75,000 clones, about nine tenths of them appearing once. On this clone itself: Its target is unknown.

The V gene lost 0 bases and the J gene lost 9 bases, with 13 bases spanning the gap. CDR3 length: 13 amino acids. Per germline, CDR1 SGDLS and CDR2 YYNGEE. Healthy donors had no documented immune events, such as infections, while sampled. The sample was blood. The J gene is TRBJ2-7, the V gene TRBV9; tentatively, D is TRBD2 (6 bases). The TCR comes from a person aged 18-70 years in good health. CDR3 protein: CASSVAGVFPQYF. Written as DNA, the CDR3 is TGTGCCAGCAGCGTAGCGGGAGTATTCCCGCAGTACTTC. Full variable domain (outside the CDR3, taken from reference TRBV9 and TRBJ2-7): DSGVTQTPKHLITATGQRVTLRCSPRSGDLSVYWYQQSLDQGLQFLIQYYNGEERAKGNILERFSAQQFPDLHSELNLSSLELGDSALYFCASSVAGVFPQYFGPGTRLTVT.